Below, one T cell receptor (beta chain) is given with its context. Its cognate antigen is unknown. The PBMCs had their origin in 10 ml of fresh peripheral blood. The data are from a study of T cells in Graves' hyperthyroidism and ophthalmopathy. Study results and caveats: The authors' 13 V-J model separated ophthalmopathy from stable hyperthyroidism. The model foresaw ophthalmopathy a median 6.5 months prior to onset.

Researchers amplified the TCR beta CDR3 regions from RNA transcripts. First-round RT-PCR targeting the TCR CDR3 was performed with the HTBI primer set. From the multiplex PCR reads, TCRdb called clonotypes with MiXCR, one entry per CDR3 protein. The top ten clones hold about 29% of a sample with around 250,000 distinct CDR3 sequences, about a sixth of them seen once. Per the germline V gene, CDR1 is LNHDA and CDR2 is SQIVND (reference sequence). Trimming took off 8 bases at V and 3 bases at J, with 12 bases between the two ends. CDR3 size: 13 residues. The sample comprised blood. The chain recombines TRBV19 with TRBJ2-3; tentatively, D is TRBD2 (6 bases). The receptor's source is a woman between 18 and 30 years old with Graves' ophthalmopathy. This chain's CDR3 is CASAGQRTDTQYF. The CDR3 DNA reads as TGTGCCAGTGCGGGGCAGAGGACAGATACGCAGTATTTT.